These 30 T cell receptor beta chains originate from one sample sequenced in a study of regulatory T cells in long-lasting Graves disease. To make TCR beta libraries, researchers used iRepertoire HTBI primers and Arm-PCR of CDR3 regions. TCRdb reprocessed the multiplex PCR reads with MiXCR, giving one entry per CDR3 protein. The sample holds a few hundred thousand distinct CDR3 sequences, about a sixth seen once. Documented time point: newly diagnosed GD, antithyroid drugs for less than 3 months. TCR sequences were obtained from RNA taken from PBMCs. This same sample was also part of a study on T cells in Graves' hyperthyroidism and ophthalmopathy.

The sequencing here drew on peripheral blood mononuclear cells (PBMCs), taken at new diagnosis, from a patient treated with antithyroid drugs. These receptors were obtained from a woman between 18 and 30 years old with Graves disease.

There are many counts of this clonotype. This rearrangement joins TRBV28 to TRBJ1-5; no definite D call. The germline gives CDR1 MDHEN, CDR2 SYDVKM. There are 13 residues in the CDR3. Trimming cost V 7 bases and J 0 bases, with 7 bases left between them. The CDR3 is CASNEVSNQPQHF. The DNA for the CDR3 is TGTGCCAGCAATGAAGTTAGCAATCAGCCCCAGCATTTT.

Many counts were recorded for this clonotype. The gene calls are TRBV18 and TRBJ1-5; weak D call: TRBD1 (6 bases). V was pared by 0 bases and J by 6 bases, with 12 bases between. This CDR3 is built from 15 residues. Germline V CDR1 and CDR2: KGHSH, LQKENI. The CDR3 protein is CASSPPQGGGQPQHF. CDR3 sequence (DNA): TGTGCCAGCTCACCACCACAGGGAGGTGGTCAGCCCCAGCATTTT.

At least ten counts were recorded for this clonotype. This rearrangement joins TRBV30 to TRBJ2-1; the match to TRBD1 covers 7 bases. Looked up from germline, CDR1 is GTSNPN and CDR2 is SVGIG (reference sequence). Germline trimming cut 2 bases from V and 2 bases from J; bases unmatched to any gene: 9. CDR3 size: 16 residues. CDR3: CAWSIKFGTAYNEQFF. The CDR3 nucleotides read TGTGCCTGGAGTATAAAATTCGGGACAGCCTACAATGAGCAGTTCTTC.

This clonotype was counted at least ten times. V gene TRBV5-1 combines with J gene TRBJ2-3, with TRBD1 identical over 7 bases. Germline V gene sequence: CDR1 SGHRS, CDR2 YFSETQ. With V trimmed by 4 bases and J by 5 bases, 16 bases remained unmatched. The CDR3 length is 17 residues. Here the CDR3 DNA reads TGCGCCAGCAGCACTACAGGGGCCTTGTCAAGGGGAGATACGCAGTATTTT. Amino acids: CASSTTGALSRGDTQYF.

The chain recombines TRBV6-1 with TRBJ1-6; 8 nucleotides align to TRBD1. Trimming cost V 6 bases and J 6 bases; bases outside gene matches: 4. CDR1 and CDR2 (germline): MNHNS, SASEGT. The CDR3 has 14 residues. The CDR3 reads CASRGGQVNSPLHF. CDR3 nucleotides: TGTGCCAGCAGGGGGGGACAGGTTAATTCACCCCTCCACTTT.

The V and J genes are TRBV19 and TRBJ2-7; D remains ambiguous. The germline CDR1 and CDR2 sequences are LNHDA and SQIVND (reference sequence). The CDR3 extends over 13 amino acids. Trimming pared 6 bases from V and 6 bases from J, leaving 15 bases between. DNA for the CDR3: TGTGCCAGTAGGGGATCACAGAGGAGCGAGCAGTACTTC. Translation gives CASRGSQRSEQYF. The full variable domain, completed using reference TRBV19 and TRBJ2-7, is DGGITQSPKYLFRKEGQNVTLSCEQNLNHDAMYWYRQDPGQGLRLIYYSQIVNDFQKGDIAEGYSVSREKKESFPLTVTSAQKNPTAFYLCASRGSQRSEQYFGPGTRLTVT.

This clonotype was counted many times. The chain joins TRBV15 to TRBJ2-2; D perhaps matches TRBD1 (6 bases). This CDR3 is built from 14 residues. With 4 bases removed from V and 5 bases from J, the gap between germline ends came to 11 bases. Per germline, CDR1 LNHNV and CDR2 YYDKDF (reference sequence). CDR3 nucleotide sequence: TGTGCCACCAGCATTAACAGGGAGACCGGGGAGCTGTTTTTT. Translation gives CATSINRETGELFF.

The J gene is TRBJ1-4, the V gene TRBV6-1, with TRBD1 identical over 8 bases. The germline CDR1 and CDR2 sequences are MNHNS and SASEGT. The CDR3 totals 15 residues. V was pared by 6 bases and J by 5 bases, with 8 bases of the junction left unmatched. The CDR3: CASRLGQGRNEKLFF. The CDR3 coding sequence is TGTGCCAGCAGACTTGGACAGGGAAGAAATGAAAAACTGTTTTTT.

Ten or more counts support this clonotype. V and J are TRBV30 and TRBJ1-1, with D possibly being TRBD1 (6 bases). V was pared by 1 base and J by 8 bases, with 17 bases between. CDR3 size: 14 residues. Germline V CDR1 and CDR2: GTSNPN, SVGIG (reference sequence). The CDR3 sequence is CAWSGGRGRNEAFF. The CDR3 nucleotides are TGTGCCTGGAGTGGTGGCAGGGGCCGCAACGAAGCTTTCTTT.

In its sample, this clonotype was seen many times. The CDR3 DNA is TGTGCCAGCAGTTGGTGGGTATCTGAAGCTTTCTTT. The encoded protein is CASSWWVSEAFF. J is TRBJ1-1 and V is TRBV28; unclear D gene. Trimming removed 4 bases at V and 6 bases at J, with 9 bases between. CDR1 is MDHEN, CDR2 SYDVKM, per germline. The length of the CDR3 is 12 residues.

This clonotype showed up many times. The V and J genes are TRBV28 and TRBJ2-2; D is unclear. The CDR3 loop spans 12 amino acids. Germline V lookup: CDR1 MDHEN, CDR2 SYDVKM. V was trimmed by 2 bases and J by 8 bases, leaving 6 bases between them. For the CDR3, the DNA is TGTGCCAGCAGTTTAGTATGGGGGGAGCTGTTTTTT. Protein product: CASSLVWGELFF. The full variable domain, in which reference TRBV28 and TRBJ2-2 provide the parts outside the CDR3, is DVKVTQSSRYLVKRTGEKVFLECVQDMDHENMFWYRQDPGLGLRLIYFSYDVKMKEKGDIPEGYSVSREKKERFSLILESASTNQTSMYLCASSLVWGELFFGEGSRLTVL.

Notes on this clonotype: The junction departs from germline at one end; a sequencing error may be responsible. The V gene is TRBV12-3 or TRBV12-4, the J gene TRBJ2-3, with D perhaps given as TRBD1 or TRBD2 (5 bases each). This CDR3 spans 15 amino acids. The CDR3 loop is CASTPRGPSTDAQYF. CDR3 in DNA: TGTGCCAGCACCCCCCGGGGACCCAGCACAGATGCGCAGTATTTT.

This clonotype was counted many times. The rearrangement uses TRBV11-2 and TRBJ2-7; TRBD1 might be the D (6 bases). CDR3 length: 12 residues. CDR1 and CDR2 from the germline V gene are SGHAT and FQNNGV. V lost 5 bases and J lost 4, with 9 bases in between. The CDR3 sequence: CASSRTVYEQYF. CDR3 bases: TGTGCCAGCAGCCGGACAGTTTACGAGCAGTACTTC.

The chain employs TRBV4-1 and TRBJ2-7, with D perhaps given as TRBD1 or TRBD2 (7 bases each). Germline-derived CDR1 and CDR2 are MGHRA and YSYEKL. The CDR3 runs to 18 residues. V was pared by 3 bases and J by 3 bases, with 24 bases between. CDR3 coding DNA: TGCGCCAGCAGCCAGAGGGAGGGGGCTGACGGGAGAGGCTACGAGCAGTACTTC. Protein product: CASSQREGADGRGYEQYF.

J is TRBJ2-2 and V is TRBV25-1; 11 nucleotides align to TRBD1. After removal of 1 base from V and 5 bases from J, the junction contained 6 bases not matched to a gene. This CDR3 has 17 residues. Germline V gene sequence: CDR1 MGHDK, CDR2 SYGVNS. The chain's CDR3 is CASSEFGTGGWTGELFF. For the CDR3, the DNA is TGTGCCAGCAGTGAATTTGGGACAGGGGGATGGACCGGGGAGCTGTTTTTT.

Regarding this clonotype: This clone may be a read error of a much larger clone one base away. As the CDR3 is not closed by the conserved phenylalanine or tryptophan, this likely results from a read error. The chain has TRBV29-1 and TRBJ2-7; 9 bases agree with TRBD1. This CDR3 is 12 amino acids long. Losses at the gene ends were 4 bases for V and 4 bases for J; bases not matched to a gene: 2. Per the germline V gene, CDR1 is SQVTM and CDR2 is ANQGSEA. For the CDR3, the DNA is TGCAGCGTTGGGACAGGGGTGTACGAGCAGTACTTA. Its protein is CSVGTGVYEQYL.

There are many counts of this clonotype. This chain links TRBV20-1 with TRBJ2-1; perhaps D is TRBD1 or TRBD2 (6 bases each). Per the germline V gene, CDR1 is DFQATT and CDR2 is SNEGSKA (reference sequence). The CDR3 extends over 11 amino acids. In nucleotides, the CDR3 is TGCATTTTAGGGGGGAACAATGAGCAGTTCTTC. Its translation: CILGGNNEQFF.

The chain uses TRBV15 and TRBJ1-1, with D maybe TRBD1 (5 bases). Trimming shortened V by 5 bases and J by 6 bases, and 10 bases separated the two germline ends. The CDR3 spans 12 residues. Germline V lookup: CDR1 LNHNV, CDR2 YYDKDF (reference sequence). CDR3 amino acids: CATSSRESEAFF. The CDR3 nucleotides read TGTGCCACCAGCTCCAGGGAATCTGAAGCTTTCTTT.

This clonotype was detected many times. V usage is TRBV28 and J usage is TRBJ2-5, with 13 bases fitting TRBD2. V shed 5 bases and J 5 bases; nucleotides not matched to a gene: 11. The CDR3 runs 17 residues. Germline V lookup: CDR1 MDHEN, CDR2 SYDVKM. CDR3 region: CASSHFPGLAGQETQYF. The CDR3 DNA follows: TGTGCCAGCAGTCACTTCCCGGGACTAGCGGGACAGGAGACCCAGTACTTC.

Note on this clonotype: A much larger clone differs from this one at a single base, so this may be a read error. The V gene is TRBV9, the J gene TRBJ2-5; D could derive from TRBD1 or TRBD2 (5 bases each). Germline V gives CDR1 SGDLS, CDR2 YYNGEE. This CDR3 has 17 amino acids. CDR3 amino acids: CASSVARGQGPQGTQYF. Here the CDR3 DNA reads TGTGCCAGCAGCGTAGCTAGAGGTCAGGGACCCCAAGGGACCCAGTACTTC.

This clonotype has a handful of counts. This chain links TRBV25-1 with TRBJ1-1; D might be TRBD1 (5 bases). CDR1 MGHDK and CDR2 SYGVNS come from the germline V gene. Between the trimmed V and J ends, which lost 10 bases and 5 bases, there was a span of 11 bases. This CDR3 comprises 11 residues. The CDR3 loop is CATHQGTEAFF. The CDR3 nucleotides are TGTGCCACCCATCAGGGTACTGAAGCTTTCTTT.

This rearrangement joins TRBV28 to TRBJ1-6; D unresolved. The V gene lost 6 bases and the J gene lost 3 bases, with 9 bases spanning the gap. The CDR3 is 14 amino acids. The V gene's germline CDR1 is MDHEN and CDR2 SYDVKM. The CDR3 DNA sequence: TGTGCCAGCAGAGCTGGCAACTATAATTCACCCCTCCACTTT. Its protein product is CASRAGNYNSPLHF.

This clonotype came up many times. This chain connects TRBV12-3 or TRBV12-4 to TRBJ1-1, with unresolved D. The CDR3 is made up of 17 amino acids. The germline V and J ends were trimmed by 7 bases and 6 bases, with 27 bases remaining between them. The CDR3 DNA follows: TGTGCCAGCATTCCCTCGGGCAGGAGACAACGGCATCCTGAAGCTTTCTTT. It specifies CASIPSGRRQRHPEAFF.

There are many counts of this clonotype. In nucleotides, the CDR3 is TGTGCCAGCAGTTCTCCCCCGGGGCGGGAGGGCCGGAGTTGGAAAGAGACCCAGTACTTC. Translating it yields CASSSPPGREGRSWKETQYF. The chain couples TRBV6-5 to TRBJ2-5, with 9 bases matching TRBD2. V gave up 4 bases and J gave up 3 bases; unmatched junction bases: 21. CDR3 length equals 20 residues. Germline CDR1 is MNHEY and CDR2 is SVGAGI.

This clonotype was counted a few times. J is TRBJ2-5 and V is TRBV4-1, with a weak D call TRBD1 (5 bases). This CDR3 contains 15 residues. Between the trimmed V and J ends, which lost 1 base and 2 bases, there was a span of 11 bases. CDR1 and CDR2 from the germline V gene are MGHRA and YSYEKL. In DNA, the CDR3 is TGCGCCAGCAGCCAAGGTTCCAGGGCACAAGAGACCCAGTACTTC. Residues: CASSQGSRAQETQYF.

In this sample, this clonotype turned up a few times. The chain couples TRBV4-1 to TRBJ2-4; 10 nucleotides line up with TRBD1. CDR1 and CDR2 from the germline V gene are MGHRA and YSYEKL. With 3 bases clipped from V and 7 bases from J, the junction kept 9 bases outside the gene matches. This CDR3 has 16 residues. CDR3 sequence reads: CASSHPPRTGGNIQYF. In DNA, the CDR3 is TGCGCCAGCAGCCACCCCCCCCGGACAGGGGGGAACATTCAGTACTTC.

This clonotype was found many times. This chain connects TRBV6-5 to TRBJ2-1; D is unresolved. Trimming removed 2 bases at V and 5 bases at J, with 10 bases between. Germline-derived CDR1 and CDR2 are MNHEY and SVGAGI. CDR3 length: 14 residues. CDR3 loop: CASSYQRADNEQFF. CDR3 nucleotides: TGTGCCAGCAGTTACCAAAGGGCAGACAATGAGCAGTTCTTC.

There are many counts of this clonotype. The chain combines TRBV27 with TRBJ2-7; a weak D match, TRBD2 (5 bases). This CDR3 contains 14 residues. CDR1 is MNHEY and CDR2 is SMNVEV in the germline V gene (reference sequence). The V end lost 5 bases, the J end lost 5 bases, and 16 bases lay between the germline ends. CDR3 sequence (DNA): TGTGCCAGCAGTGCCGCGGCCACCGGGAACGAGCAGTACTTC. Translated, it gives CASSAAATGNEQYF.

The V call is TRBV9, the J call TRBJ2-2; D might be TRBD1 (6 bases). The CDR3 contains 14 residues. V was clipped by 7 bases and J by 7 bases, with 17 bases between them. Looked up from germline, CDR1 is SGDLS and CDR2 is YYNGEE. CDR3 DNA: TGTGCCAGCGGTTGGGGGCATCGAGGCGGGGAGCTGTTTTTT. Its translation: CASGWGHRGGELFF.

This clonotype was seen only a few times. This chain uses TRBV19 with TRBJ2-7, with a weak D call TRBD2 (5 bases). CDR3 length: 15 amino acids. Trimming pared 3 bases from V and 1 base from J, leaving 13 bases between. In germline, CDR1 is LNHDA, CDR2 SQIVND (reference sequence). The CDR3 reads CASSISGSMSYEQYF. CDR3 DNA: TGTGCCAGTAGTATTTCGGGGAGTATGTCCTACGAGCAGTACTTC.